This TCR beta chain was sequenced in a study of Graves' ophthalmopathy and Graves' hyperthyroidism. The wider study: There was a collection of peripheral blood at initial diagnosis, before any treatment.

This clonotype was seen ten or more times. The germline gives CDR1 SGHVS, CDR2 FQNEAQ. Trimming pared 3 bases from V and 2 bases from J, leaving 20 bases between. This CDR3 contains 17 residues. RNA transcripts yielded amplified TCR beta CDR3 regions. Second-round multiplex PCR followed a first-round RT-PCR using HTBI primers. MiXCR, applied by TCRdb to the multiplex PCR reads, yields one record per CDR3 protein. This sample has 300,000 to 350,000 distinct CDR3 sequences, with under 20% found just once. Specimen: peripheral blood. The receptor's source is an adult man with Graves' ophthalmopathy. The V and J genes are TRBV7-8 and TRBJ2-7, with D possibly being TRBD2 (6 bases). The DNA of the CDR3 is TGTGCCAGCAGCTTTCGTAGTCCGGGAGACAAACCCTACGAGCAGTACTTC. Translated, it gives CASSFRSPGDKPYEQYF. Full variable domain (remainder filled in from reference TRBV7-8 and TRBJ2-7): GAGVSQSPRYKVAKRGQDVALRCDPISGHVSLFWYQQALGQGPEFLTYFQNEAQLDKSGLPSDRFFAERPEGSVSTLKIQRTQQEDSAVYLCASSFRSPGDKPYEQYFGPGTRLTVT.